The clone carrying this T cell receptor (beta chain) was recorded at least ten times. Its antigen remains unknown. Time point described: sample taken at primary tumor resection. No cells were sorted before sequencing. The whole RNA sequenced was extracted from tumor, nontumor lung or frozen PBMC. The donors comprised some 78 untreated early-stage non-small cell lung cancer patients. TCRdb recomputed calls from the 5' RACE reads with MiXCR, one row per CDR3 protein. The data contain 35,000 to 45,000 distinct CDR3 sequences, around 5.2% of them singletons. This sample was included in a study of spatial heterogeneity in lung cancer. Study overall: Across the raw uncorrected reads, a unique TCR and UMI combination was observed, on average, more than ten times. General study findings and limits: There were more appearances of ubiquitous expanded tumor TCRs in blood at resection than at follow-up.

The V gene end was trimmed by 3 bases and the J gene end by 0 bases; junction bases not matched to a gene: 5. Germline loops: CDR1 MGHRA, CDR2 YSYEKL. The CDR3 consists of 15 residues. The clonotype originates from a female donor with early-stage non-small cell lung cancer. The rearrangement links TRBV4-1 to TRBJ2-7; 7 positions agree with TRBD2. The sample was PBMCs, taken at surgery. CDR3 DNA: TGCGCCAGCAGCCATCCAAGCGGGGTCTCCTACGAGCAGTACTTC. Protein product: CASSHPSGVSYEQYF.